The entry below gives a single TCR beta chain sequence along with its context. The source of the sample is a study of blood T cell repertoires in COVID-19. Method: immunoSEQ multiplex PCR; TCRdb's copy keeps in-frame clones and lacks some. The sample yields around 170,000 clones, about four fifths seen once. The V gene's germline CDR1 is SNHLY and CDR2 FYNNEI. This CDR3 region has 15 residues. V gave up 5 bases and J gave up 8 bases, with 21 bases separating them. Sequencing used peripheral blood. The receptor comes from a young man with active or convalescent COVID-19. The rearrangement joins TRBV2 to TRBJ1-1, with D possibly matching TRBD1 (6 bases). CDR3 DNA: TGTGCCAGCAGTAGAGAGGGACAAAGCTCCTCAGAAGCTTTCTTT. Its protein is CASSREGQSSSEAFF.